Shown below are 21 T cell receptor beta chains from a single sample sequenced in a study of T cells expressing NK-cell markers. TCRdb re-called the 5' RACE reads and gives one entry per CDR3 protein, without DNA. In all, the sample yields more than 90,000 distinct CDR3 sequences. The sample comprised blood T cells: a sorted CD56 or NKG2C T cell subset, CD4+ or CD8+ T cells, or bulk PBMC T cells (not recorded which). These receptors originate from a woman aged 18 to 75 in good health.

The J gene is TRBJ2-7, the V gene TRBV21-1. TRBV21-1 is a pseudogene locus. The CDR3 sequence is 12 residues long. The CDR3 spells CASMGELYEQYF.

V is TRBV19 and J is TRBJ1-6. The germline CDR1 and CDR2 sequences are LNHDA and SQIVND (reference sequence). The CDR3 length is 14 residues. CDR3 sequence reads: CASSMGGAFSPLHF.

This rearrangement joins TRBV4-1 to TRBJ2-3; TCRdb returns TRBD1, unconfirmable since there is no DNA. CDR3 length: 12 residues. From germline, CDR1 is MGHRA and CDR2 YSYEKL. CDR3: CASSQGADTQYF.

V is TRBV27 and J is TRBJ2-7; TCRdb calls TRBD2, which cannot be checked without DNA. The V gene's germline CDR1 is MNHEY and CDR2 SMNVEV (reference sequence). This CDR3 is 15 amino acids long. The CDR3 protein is CASSLSTSGRGEQYF.

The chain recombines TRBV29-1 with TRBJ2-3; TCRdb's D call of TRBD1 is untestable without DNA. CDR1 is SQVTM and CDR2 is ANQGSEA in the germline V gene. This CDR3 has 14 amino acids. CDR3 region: CSVVRAREEDTQYF.

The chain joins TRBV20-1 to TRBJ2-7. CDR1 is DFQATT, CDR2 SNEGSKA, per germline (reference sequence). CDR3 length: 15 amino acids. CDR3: CSARDLDGSSYEQYF.

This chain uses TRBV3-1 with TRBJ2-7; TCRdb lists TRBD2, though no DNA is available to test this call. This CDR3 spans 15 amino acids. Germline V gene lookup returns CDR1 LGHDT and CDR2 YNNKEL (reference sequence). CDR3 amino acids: CASSGSGRPSYEQYF.

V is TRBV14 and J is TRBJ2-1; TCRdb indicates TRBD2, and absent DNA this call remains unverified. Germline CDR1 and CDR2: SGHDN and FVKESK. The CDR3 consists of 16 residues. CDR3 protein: CASSQVMSGRYNEQFF.

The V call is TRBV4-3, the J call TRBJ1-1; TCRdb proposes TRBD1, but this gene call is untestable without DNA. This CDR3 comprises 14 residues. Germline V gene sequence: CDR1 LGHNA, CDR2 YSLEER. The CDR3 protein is CASSQGSGFTEAFF.

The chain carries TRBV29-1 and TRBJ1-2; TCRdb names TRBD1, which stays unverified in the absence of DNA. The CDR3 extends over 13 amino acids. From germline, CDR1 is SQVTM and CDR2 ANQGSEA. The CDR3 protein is CSVELRGGYGYTF.

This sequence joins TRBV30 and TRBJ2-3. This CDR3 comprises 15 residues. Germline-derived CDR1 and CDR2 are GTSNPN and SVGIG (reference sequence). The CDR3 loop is CAWSVARLRTDTQYF.

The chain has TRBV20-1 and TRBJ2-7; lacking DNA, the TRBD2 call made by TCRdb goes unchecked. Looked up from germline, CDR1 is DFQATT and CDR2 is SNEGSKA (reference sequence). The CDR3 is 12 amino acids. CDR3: CSASGGGGEQYF.

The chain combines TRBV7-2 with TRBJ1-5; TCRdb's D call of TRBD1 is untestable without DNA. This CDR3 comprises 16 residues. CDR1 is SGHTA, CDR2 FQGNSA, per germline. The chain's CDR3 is CASSLLLGERAQPQHF.

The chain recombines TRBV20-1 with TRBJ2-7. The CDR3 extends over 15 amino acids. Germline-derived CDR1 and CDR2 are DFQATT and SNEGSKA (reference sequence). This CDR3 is CSARRTPEISYEQYF.

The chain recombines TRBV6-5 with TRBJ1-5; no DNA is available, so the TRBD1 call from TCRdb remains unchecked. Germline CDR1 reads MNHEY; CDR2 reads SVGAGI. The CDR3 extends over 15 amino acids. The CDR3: CASSLDIGGNQPQHF.

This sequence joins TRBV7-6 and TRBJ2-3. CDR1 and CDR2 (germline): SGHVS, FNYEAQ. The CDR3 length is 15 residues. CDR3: CASSSGGGNTDTQYF.

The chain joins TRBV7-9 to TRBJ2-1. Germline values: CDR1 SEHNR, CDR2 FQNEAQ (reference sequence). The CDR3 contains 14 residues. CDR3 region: CASSLGDSNNEQFF.

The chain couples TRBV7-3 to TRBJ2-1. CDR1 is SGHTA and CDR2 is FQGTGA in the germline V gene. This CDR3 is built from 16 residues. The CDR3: CASSLGWGGSYNEQFF.

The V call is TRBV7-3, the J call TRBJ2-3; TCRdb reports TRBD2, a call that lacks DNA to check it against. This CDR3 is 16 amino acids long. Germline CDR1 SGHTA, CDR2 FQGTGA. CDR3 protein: CASSRGTSGVPDTQYF.

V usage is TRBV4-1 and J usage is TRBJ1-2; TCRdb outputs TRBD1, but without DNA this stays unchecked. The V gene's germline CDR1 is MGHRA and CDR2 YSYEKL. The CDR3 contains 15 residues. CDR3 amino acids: CASSRQNDGGSGYTF.

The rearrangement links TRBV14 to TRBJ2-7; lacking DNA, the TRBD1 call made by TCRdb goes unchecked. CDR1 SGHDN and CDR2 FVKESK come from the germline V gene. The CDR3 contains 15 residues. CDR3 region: CASSQKGQITYEQYF. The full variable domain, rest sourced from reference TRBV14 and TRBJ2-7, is EAGVTQFPSHSVIEKGQTVTLRCDPISGHDNLYWYRRVMGKEIKFLLHFVKESKQDESGMPNNRFLAERTGGTYSTLKVQPAELEDSGVYFCASSQKGQITYEQYFGPGTRLTVT.